This T cell receptor (beta chain) was captured by sequencing in a study of early T cells in non-severe SARS-CoV-2 infection. Background on the study: Sequenced material consisted of bulk RNA (from unsorted whole blood), and chains were unpaired.

V was clipped by 7 bases and J by 8 bases, with 15 bases between them. The CDR3 covers 14 residues. Germline V CDR1 and CDR2: SGHVS, FQNEAQ. MiXCR, run by TCRdb on the 5' RACE reads, gives a single entry per CDR3 protein. The data hold tens of thousands of distinct CDR3 sequences, with about 9.1% observed a single time. Study-wide results and caveats: Matching with VDJdb favored anti-spike CD8 responses (missing private and CD4 specificities).

Worth noting for this clonotype: The target antigen is unknown.

The clonotype was recovered from an adult who was a healthcare worker with PCR-confirmed SARS-CoV-2 infection or an uninfected control (not recorded which). The sample comprised whole blood. The genes are TRBV7-8 and TRBJ1-6; D call uncertain. For the CDR3, the DNA is TGTGCCAGCACCGACCTGGACGGCCATTCACCCCTCCACTTT. Translation: CASTDLDGHSPLHF.